This is a list of T cell receptor beta chains from one sample in a study of shared T cell receptors in the human thymus. The repertoire was sequenced with immunoSEQ multiplex PCR; TCRdb's copy has only in-frame clones and lacks some. The top ten hold about 0.012% of the sample, which has hundreds of thousands of clones, 78% seen once. This sample was also put to use in a study of human thymus T cells.

The sequencing sample was made of thymocytes. The receptors stem from a boy under two years old with a congenital heart defect. Each CDR3 is given with its conserved first and last residue. Each record gives: V gene, clone size, J gene, D gene, CDR3 length, CDR3 protein, CDR3 DNA. The D gene is left open where the match is weak. Some rows mark clone size as missing; the rest say once, few, many or name a class of expanded clone.

TRBV27,few,TRBJ1-1,.,14,CASSLTGAGAEAFF,TGTGCCAGCAGTTTAACGGGGGCGGGGGCTGAAGCTTTCTTT
TRBV19,few,TRBJ2-7,.,15,CASKSGAGRTYEQYF,TGTGCCAGTAAATCAGGGGCAGGAAGGACATACGAGCAGTACTTC
TRBV10-3,few,TRBJ1-2,.,14,CAIGGQQGLDGYTF,TGTGCCATCGGGGGTCAACAGGGTCTTGATGGCTACACCTTC
TRBV5-1,.,TRBJ2-5,TRBD2,16,CASSFQTSESQETQYF,TGCGCCAGCAGCTTCCAGACTAGCGAGAGCCAAGAGACCCAGTACTTC
TRBV5-6,.,TRBJ2-1,TRBD2,15,CASSLGGLVYNEQFF,TGTGCCAGCAGCTTGGGGGGACTAGTCTACAATGAGCAGTTCTTC
TRBV11-2,.,TRBJ2-2,.,16,CASSFQRGLNTGELFF,TGTGCCAGCAGCTTCCAAAGGGGATTGAACACCGGGGAGCTGTTTTTT
TRBV9,.,TRBJ2-7,TRBD2,16,CASSAPGLAGWWEQYF,TGTGCCAGCAGTGCCCCCGGACTAGCGGGGTGGTGGGAGCAGTACTTC
TRBV5-4,.,TRBJ1-1,.,16,CASSLAGQGPNAEAFF,TGTGCCAGCAGCCTAGCGGGACAAGGACCGAACGCTGAAGCTTTCTTT
TRBV29-1,once,TRBJ2-3,TRBD1,13,CSAPGQVTDTQYF,TGCAGCGCTCCGGGACAGGTAACAGATACGCAGTATTTT
TRBV6-1,.,TRBJ1-1,.,15,CASKERGGLSTEAFF,TGTGCCAGCAAAGAGCGGGGTGGGCTGAGCACTGAAGCTTTCTTT
TRBV18,.,TRBJ1-1,TRBD1,15,CASSPPGTADTEAFF,TGTGCCAGCTCACCACCCGGGACAGCAGACACTGAAGCTTTCTTT
TRBV7-9,.,TRBJ2-3,TRBD1,15,CASRHPGQGTDTQYF,TGTGCCAGCAGACATCCGGGACAGGGTACAGATACGCAGTATTTT
TRBV27,.,TRBJ2-7,TRBD1,16,CASSSPGQGSSYEQYF,TGTGCCAGCAGTTCCCCGGGACAGGGTAGCTCCTACGAGCAGTACTTC
TRBV4-3,.,TRBJ2-1,.,14,CASSPGDIYWGQFF,TGCGCCAGCAGCCCCGGGGACATATACTGGGGGCAGTTCTTC
TRBV14,.,TRBJ2-7,TRBD2,15,CASSHGTSGVYEQYF,TGTGCCAGCAGCCATGGGACTAGCGGAGTCTACGAGCAGTACTTC
TRBV12-5,.,TRBJ2-5,.,19,CASGPPHGEGGVFYKTQYF,TGTGCTAGTGGTCCCCCCCACGGTGAGGGGGGGGTGTTTTATAAGACCCAGTACTTC
TRBV15,.,TRBJ2-7,TRBD2,13,CATSLAGGDEQYF,TGTGCCACCAGCCTAGCGGGAGGAGACGAGCAGTACTTC
TRBV5-6,.,TRBJ1-3,.,16,CASSPFGLHSGNTIYF,TGTGCCAGCAGCCCCTTCGGACTCCACTCTGGAAACACCATATATTTT
TRBV7-9,once,TRBJ2-1,TRBD2,17,CASSFPASGRLGDEQFF,TGTGCCAGCAGCTTTCCGGCTAGCGGGAGACTAGGCGATGAGCAGTTCTTC
TRBV5-1,once,TRBJ2-7,.,14,CASSLGKQVKEQYF,TGCGCCAGCAGCTTGGGCAAACAGGTCAAGGAGCAGTACTTC
TRBV28,few,TRBJ2-1,.,13,CASSLEREFEQFF,TGTGCCAGCAGTTTAGAAAGAGAGTTTGAGCAGTTCTTC
TRBV9,.,TRBJ2-5,.,16,CASSVAETKLQETQYF,TGTGCCAGCAGCGTAGCTGAGACAAAGCTACAAGAGACCCAGTACTTC
TRBV6-4,.,TRBJ2-1,.,13,CASSDETDNEQFF,TGTGCCAGCAGTGACGAAACAGACAATGAGCAGTTCTTC
TRBV4-3,.,TRBJ2-7,TRBD2,15,CASSQDPAGVREQYF,TGCGCCAGCAGCCAAGATCCAGCGGGAGTGAGGGAGCAGTACTTC
TRBV5-4,.,TRBJ1-2,TRBD1,14,CASSTLGTGYGYTF,TGTGCCAGCAGCACCCTCGGGACAGGCTATGGCTACACCTTC
TRBV5-6,.,TRBJ2-7,TRBD2,15,CASSFGGLAGGEQYF,TGTGCCAGCAGCTTTGGGGGACTAGCGGGTGGCGAGCAGTACTTC
TRBV6-5,.,TRBJ1-1,TRBD1,13,CASTTGGAYEAFF,TGTGCCAGCACTACAGGGGGCGCGTATGAAGCTTTCTTT
TRBV20-1,few,TRBJ2-5,TRBD1,11,CSGTGKETQYF,TGCAGCGGGACAGGGAAAGAGACCCAGTACTTC
TRBV18,.,TRBJ2-3,.,14,CASSPGTGEDTQYF,TGTGCCAGCTCACCAGGGACGGGAGAAGATACGCAGTATTTT
TRBV6-5,.,TRBJ1-5,.,14,CASSYDSTNQPQHF,TGTGCCAGCAGTTACGACAGTACCAATCAGCCCCAGCATTTT
TRBV19,.,TRBJ1-4,.,18,CASSILVGGPELGEKLFF,TGTGCCAGTAGTATACTGGTTGGGGGCCCCGAGCTAGGTGAAAAACTGTTTTTT
TRBV5-6,.,TRBJ1-4,TRBD1,14,CASSPTGDNEKLFF,TGTGCCAGCAGCCCGACAGGGGATAATGAAAAACTGTTTTTT
TRBV5-8,once,TRBJ2-3,TRBD2,16,CASSPTSGSTTDTQYF,TGTGCCAGCAGTCCGACTAGCGGGAGTACCACAGATACGCAGTATTTT
TRBV28,.,TRBJ2-7,.,13,CASSAQGYHEQYF,TGTGCCAGCAGTGCGCAGGGGTACCACGAGCAGTACTTC
TRBV11-3,.,TRBJ2-5,TRBD2,16,CASSLDRASGRETQYF,TGTGCCAGCAGCTTAGATCGGGCTAGCGGGAGGGAGACCCAGTACTTC
TRBV7-9,.,TRBJ1-2,.,17,CASSLKDMVSFNYGYTF,TGTGCCAGCAGCTTAAAGGACATGGTCAGTTTTAACTATGGCTACACCTTC
TRBV5-8,.,TRBJ1-1,TRBD1,17,CASSLTGTGPMNTEAFF,TGTGCCAGCAGCTTAACCGGGACAGGGCCCATGAACACTGAAGCTTTCTTT
TRBV28,.,TRBJ2-1,.,15,CASSPRDKNYNEQFF,TGTGCCAGCAGCCCCCGGGACAAGAACTACAATGAGCAGTTCTTC
TRBV18,.,TRBJ2-7,TRBD1,17,CASSPFYNRGRRDEQYF,TGTGCCAGCTCACCATTCTATAACAGGGGGCGACGTGACGAGCAGTACTTC
TRBV18,.,TRBJ2-5,TRBD2,16,CASSPLGLAGPETQYF,TGTGCCAGCTCACCACTCGGACTAGCGGGACCAGAGACCCAGTACTTC
TRBV7-2,.,TRBJ2-7,TRBD2,15,CASSFDVAGPYEQYF,TGTGCCAGCAGCTTTGACGTAGCGGGTCCCTACGAGCAGTACTTC
TRBV28,.,TRBJ1-2,.,11,CASSFPGVWTF,TGTGCCAGCAGTTTTCCGGGAGTCTGGACCTTC
TRBV2,.,TRBJ2-3,TRBD2,18,CASSPSGTSSTSTDTQYF,TGTGCCAGCAGCCCCTCCGGGACTAGTTCGACTAGCACAGATACGCAGTATTTT
TRBV4-3,.,TRBJ2-7,TRBD2,18,CASSRVDGGSERTYEQYF,TGCGCCAGCAGCCGCGTCGATGGCGGGAGCGAAAGGACCTACGAGCAGTACTTC
TRBV25-1,.,TRBJ2-7,.,13,CASSRGLSYEQYF,TGTGCCAGCAGCCGAGGGCTCTCCTACGAGCAGTACTTC
TRBV19,few,TRBJ2-7,TRBD1,16,CASSTGSGGQGYEQYF,TGTGCCAGTAGCACCGGGAGTGGGGGACAGGGCTACGAGCAGTACTTC
TRBV28,.,TRBJ1-1,.,13,CASSWEGTKRAFF,TGTGCCAGCAGTTGGGAGGGGACAAAACGGGCTTTCTTT
TRBV19,.,TRBJ2-2,TRBD2,16,CASRTQLSSGSRELFF,TGTGCCAGTAGAACCCAGCTGAGTAGCGGGAGTCGGGAGCTGTTTTTT
TRBV27,.,TRBJ1-2,.,16,CASSLWSSPTRYGYTF,TGTGCCAGCAGTTTATGGAGCTCCCCCACACGCTATGGCTACACCTTC
TRBV6-5,.,TRBJ2-7,TRBD1,15,CASRSGTGASYEQYF,TGTGCCAGCCGATCCGGGACAGGGGCCTCCTACGAGCAGTACTTC
TRBV6-6,.,TRBJ2-1,.,16,CASIVVSADSYNEQFF,TGTGCCAGCATAGTGGTCAGCGCTGACTCCTACAATGAGCAGTTCTTC
TRBV6-5,.,TRBJ2-2,.,14,CASSYGRNTGELFF,TGTGCCAGCAGTTACGGGAGGAACACCGGGGAGCTGTTTTTT
TRBV7-2,once,TRBJ2-7,.,17,CASSLYVWTGGVSEQYF,TGTGCCAGCAGCTTATATGTCTGGACAGGCGGGGTTTCGGAGCAGTACTTC
TRBV28,.,TRBJ2-2,.,14,CASSLEGGPGELFF,TGTGCCAGCAGTTTAGAGGGGGGGCCCGGGGAGCTGTTTTTT
TRBV6-5,.,TRBJ2-5,.,14,CASRRGSKRETQYF,TGTGCCAGCAGAAGGGGGTCTAAAAGGGAGACCCAGTACTTC